This is a list of T cell receptor beta chains from one sample in a study of blood T cell repertoires in COVID-19. Libraries were prepared by immunoSEQ multiplex PCR; TCRdb keeps only in-frame clonotypes and omits some of them. The table includes 50,000 to 60,000 clones, 90% to 95% detected once. The material sequenced was peripheral blood. Receptor source: an elderly woman with acute or convalescent COVID-19. CDR3s include the opening cysteine and the closing phenylalanine or tryptophan. D genes are given only for firm matches. Rows give clone size only sometimes, using once, few, many, or a class for an expanded clone.

j_call: TRBJ1-3
d_call: .
clone_size: .
v_call: TRBV12-3/TRBV12-4
cdr3_length: 12
cdr3_nt: TGTGCCAGCAGCCTCGGGGGAAACACCATATATTTT
cdr3_aa: CASSLGGNTIYF

j_call: TRBJ1-1
d_call: TRBD1
clone_size: once
v_call: TRBV7-9
cdr3_length: 13
cdr3_nt: TGTGCCAGCAGCTTAGAGAGGGACAGTGAAGCTTTCTTT
cdr3_aa: CASSLERDSEAFF

j_call: TRBJ2-6
d_call: .
clone_size: .
v_call: TRBV6-1
cdr3_length: 18
cdr3_nt: TGTGCCAGCAGTGAAGCTTTGGCTAGTCACTCTGGGGCCAACGTCCTGACTTTC
cdr3_aa: CASSEALASHSGANVLTF

j_call: TRBJ1-5
d_call: .
clone_size: .
v_call: TRBV24-1
cdr3_length: 13
cdr3_nt: TGTGCCACCAGTGATACAAATAATCAGCCCCAGCATTTT
cdr3_aa: CATSDTNNQPQHF

j_call: TRBJ1-5
d_call: .
clone_size: .
v_call: TRBV12-3/TRBV12-4
cdr3_length: 13
cdr3_nt: TGTGCCAGCAGTTTAAACACCAATCAGCCCCAGCATTTT
cdr3_aa: CASSLNTNQPQHF

j_call: TRBJ2-1
d_call: TRBD2
clone_size: .
v_call: TRBV20-1
cdr3_length: 15
cdr3_nt: TGCAGTGCTAGTAGCGGGAGGGCCCTCTACAATGAGCAGTTCTTC
cdr3_aa: CSASSGRALYNEQFF

j_call: TRBJ2-7
d_call: TRBD1
clone_size: .
v_call: TRBV9
cdr3_length: 14
cdr3_nt: TGTGCCAGCAGCCCCGGGACAGGGGCCACAGAGCAGTACTTC
cdr3_aa: CASSPGTGATEQYF

j_call: TRBJ1-4
d_call: TRBD1
clone_size: .
v_call: TRBV11-2
cdr3_length: 14
cdr3_nt: TGTGCCAGCAGCCAAGGGACAGGCCTAGAAAAACTGTTTTTT
cdr3_aa: CASSQGTGLEKLFF

j_call: TRBJ1-1
d_call: .
clone_size: .
v_call: TRBV7-3
cdr3_length: 15
cdr3_nt: TGTGCCAGCAGCTCGTCGGCTCAGGGTGGCACTGAAGCTTTCTTT
cdr3_aa: CASSSSAQGGTEAFF

j_call: TRBJ2-7
d_call: TRBD1
clone_size: .
v_call: TRBV7-9
cdr3_length: 14
cdr3_nt: TGTGCCAGCAGCCACTTGACAGGGTTCAACGAGCAGTACTTC
cdr3_aa: CASSHLTGFNEQYF

j_call: TRBJ2-1
d_call: TRBD2
clone_size: .
v_call: TRBV5-5
cdr3_length: 14
cdr3_nt: TGTGCCAGCAGCTTATTCGGGAGGGTCGATGAGCAGTTCTTC
cdr3_aa: CASSLFGRVDEQFF

j_call: TRBJ2-3
d_call: .
clone_size: .
v_call: TRBV5-1
cdr3_length: 16
cdr3_nt: TGCGCCAGCAGTGCCCGGCAGGGGGGTTCCACAGATACGCAGTATTTT
cdr3_aa: CASSARQGGSTDTQYF

j_call: TRBJ1-5
d_call: .
clone_size: .
v_call: TRBV21-1
cdr3_length: 14
cdr3_nt: TGTGCCAGCAGCAAAGGTAGGACAGGGCTGGGCTTCCATTTT
cdr3_aa: CASSKGRTGLGFHF

j_call: TRBJ2-5
d_call: .
clone_size: .
v_call: TRBV6-5
cdr3_length: 12
cdr3_nt: TGTGCCAGCAGTCCCAGGGCTGAGACCCAGTACTTC
cdr3_aa: CASSPRAETQYF

j_call: TRBJ2-7
d_call: TRBD1
clone_size: .
v_call: TRBV2
cdr3_length: 15
cdr3_nt: TGTGCCAGCACTGACAGGGTCTCGGGCTCCTACGAGCAGTACTTC
cdr3_aa: CASTDRVSGSYEQYF

j_call: TRBJ2-1
d_call: .
clone_size: .
v_call: TRBV7-3
cdr3_length: 14
cdr3_nt: TGTGCCAGCAGCTTTTCCCACAGGAACAATGAGCAGTTCTTC
cdr3_aa: CASSFSHRNNEQFF

j_call: TRBJ1-4
d_call: .
clone_size: .
v_call: TRBV7-9
cdr3_length: 12
cdr3_nt: TGTGCCAGCAGCCCCCGGGGTGAAAAACTGTTTTTT
cdr3_aa: CASSPRGEKLFF

j_call: TRBJ2-2
d_call: .
clone_size: .
v_call: TRBV6-5
cdr3_length: 13
cdr3_nt: TGTGCCAGCAGTTACAAGTGGAGAACAGAGCTGTTTTTT
cdr3_aa: CASSYKWRTELFF